Listed below are T cell receptor beta chains from one sample, sequenced in a study of blood T cell repertoires in COVID-19. Repertoires were generated with immunoSEQ multiplex PCR, while TCRdb's copy carries only in-frame clones and drops some. The sample carries about 240,000 clones, around 87% recorded once. Sequencing input: peripheral blood. The receptors derive from a man aged 55 to 69 who had recovered from COVID-19. Both conserved end residues are part of each CDR3. The D gene is left open where the match is weak. The listing skips clone size in some rows; elsewhere it reads once, few, many or a size class.

>TRBV12-5|TRBJ2-5|.|TRBD2
CASGLGLAGAGYQETQYF
TGTGCTAGTGGTTTGGGACTAGCGGGGGCTGGGTACCAAGAGACCCAGTACTTC
>TRBV19|TRBJ2-2|few|.
CASNLVVTGELFF
TGTGCCAGTAACCTAGTTGTCACCGGGGAGCTGTTTTTT
>TRBV14|TRBJ1-5|.|.
CASSQEGAGSNQPQHF
TGTGCCAGCAGCCAAGAAGGGGCTGGAAGCAATCAGCCCCAGCATTTT
>TRBV6-1|TRBJ1-3|.|.
CASSEATAGNTIYF
TGTGCCAGCAGTGAAGCCACGGCTGGAAACACCATATATTTT
>TRBV4-1|TRBJ2-1|.|TRBD2
CASSQVGGNEQFF
TGCGCCAGCAGCCAAGTGGGGGGGAATGAGCAGTTCTTC
>TRBV19|TRBJ1-6|.|.
CASQGTYSPLHF
TGTGCCAGTCAGGGCACTTATTCCCCCCTCCACTTT
>TRBV5-1|TRBJ1-1|.|.
CASRSNQFEAFF
TGCGCCAGCCGGAGTAATCAGTTTGAAGCTTTCTTT
>TRBV2|TRBJ1-6|.|.
CASIPSLNSYSPLHF
TGTGCCAGCATTCCTAGCCTAAATAGTTATTCACCCCTCCACTTT
>TRBV6-5|TRBJ1-2|.|TRBD1
CASSRGQGNYGYTF
TGTGCCAGCAGCCGGGGACAGGGAAACTATGGCTACACCTTC
>TRBV10-3|TRBJ1-3|.|.
CAISESRDALSTIYF
TGTGCCATCAGTGAGTCCCGGGATGCGTTGAGCACCATATATTTT
>TRBV19|TRBJ1-2|.|.
CASSTLDASYGYTF
TGTGCCAGTAGTACCCTAGACGCCAGCTATGGCTACACCTTC
>TRBV6-5|TRBJ1-2|.|.
CASSSGGVYGYTF
TGTGCCAGCAGTTCGGGGGGCGTCTATGGCTACACCTTC
>TRBV6-5|TRBJ1-6|.|TRBD1
CASSYLGQGSLPLHF
TGTGCCAGCAGTTACTTGGGACAGGGGAGTTTACCCCTCCACTTT
>TRBV5-6|TRBJ1-2|.|.
CASSSYFGYTF
TGTGCCAGCAGCAGTTACTTTGGCTACACCTTC
>TRBV7-9|TRBJ1-6|.|.
CASSLAPGGFLHF
TGTGCCAGCAGCTTAGCGCCGGGGGGATTCCTCCACTTT
>TRBV10-3|TRBJ1-5|.|.
CAISETPTRAQHF
TGTGCCATCAGTGAGACTCCTACGAGGGCCCAGCATTTT
>TRBV18|TRBJ2-7|once|.
CASSPSWDSSYEQYF
TGTGCCAGCTCACCATCCTGGGACTCCAGCTACGAGCAGTACTTC